This T cell receptor (beta chain) was retrieved from a study of shared clonotypes between healthy human individuals. Study observations and caveats: As a rule, naive subsets had a larger estimated richness than memory subsets.

Methods used by the authors: Without quality scores, immunoSEQ junctional reads could not be filtered like full-length reads. Some clones are missing from TCRdb's copy, which holds only in-frame ones; the method was immunoSEQ multiplex PCR. The V and J calls and clone size are taken from that table; D and trimming were inferred from the DNA. The sample yields over 2 million clones, about 95% seen once. None of the donors, who were healthy HIV-negative adults, had recently had acute infections or vaccinations. With 3 bases clipped from V and 4 bases from J, the junction kept 7 bases outside the gene matches. Germline V gene data show CDR1 as SGHDT and CDR2 as YYEEEE. The CDR3 is made up of 15 amino acids. This clone has just one count. The antigen is unknown.

The TCR comes from a man aged 18 to 29 in good health. The chain has TRBV5-6 and TRBJ1-2; TRBD1 matches 9 bases. What was sequenced was naive CD4+ T cells sorted from blood. The sample's subset: CD45RA+ positively selected. The CDR3 protein is CASSSDRGSGYGYTF. DNA of the CDR3: TGTGCCAGCAGCTCGGACAGGGGCTCAGGCTATGGCTACACCTTC.